Shown below are 11 T cell receptor beta chains from a single sample sequenced in a study of OX40 agonist ivuxolimab in advanced cancers. Profiling relied on immunoSEQ multiplex PCR, and the TCRdb table lists in-frame clones only, not all of them. The repertoire includes tens of thousands of clones, 91% of them detected once, and 3% to 4.5% sits in the top ten. The sample in question was CD4+ or CD8+ T cells sorted from blood, obtained in a trial of the OX40 agonist ivuxolimab. These receptors all come from an adult with an advanced solid tumor such as melanoma, head and neck, liver or kidney cancer.

V gene TRBV6-1 combines with J gene TRBJ1-4; D unclear. V lost 3 bases, J lost 7 bases, and 12 bases lay in between. Germline V CDR1 and CDR2: MNHNS, SASEGT. The CDR3 spans 14 residues. CDR3 in amino acids: CASSEMGLGEKLFF. CDR3 coding DNA: TGTGCCAGCAGTGAGATGGGGTTGGGTGAAAAACTGTTTTTT.

The V call is TRBV10-1, the J call TRBJ1-2; TRBD1 matches at 7 bases. Looked up from germline, CDR1 is WNHNN and CDR2 is SYGVQD (reference sequence). The CDR3 runs 18 residues. The V gene end was trimmed by 4 bases and the J gene end by 0 bases; junction bases not matched to a gene: 14. The CDR3 sequence: CASSAPDRSTSPNYGYTF. The CDR3 nucleotides read TGCGCCAGCAGTGCTCCGGACAGGTCCACATCGCCTAACTATGGCTACACCTTC.

CDR3 sequence: CASSFANTIYF. The CDR3 bases are TGTGCCAGCAGTTTCGCTAACACCATATATTTT. V usage is TRBV28 and J usage is TRBJ1-3; D not certain. This CDR3 has 11 amino acids. Germline V gene sequence: CDR1 MDHEN, CDR2 SYDVKM. V lost 3 bases and J lost 7, with 4 bases in between.

J is TRBJ2-5 and V is TRBV25-1; tentatively, D is TRBD1 or TRBD2 (8 bases each). With 4 bases removed from V and 5 bases from J, the gap between germline ends came to 23 bases. The CDR3 runs 17 residues. Germline-derived CDR1 and CDR2 are MGHDK and SYGVNS. In DNA, the CDR3 is TGTGCCAGCAGTGCAGGGGGCGGGGGGTGGAGTGCGGAGACCCAGTACTTC. Translation: CASSAGGGGWSAETQYF.

This clone was found once. The rearrangement links TRBV5-4 to TRBJ2-2; no firm D call. The germline V gene encodes CDR1 SGHNT and CDR2 YYREEE (reference sequence). Trimming took 4 bases from V and 5 from J, leaving 6 bases between them. This CDR3 comprises 12 residues. CDR3 nucleotide sequence: TGTGCCAGCAGCCAGTTGACCGGGGAGCTGTTTTTT. It codes for CASSQLTGELFF.

The rearrangement links TRBV7-2 to TRBJ2-1; D unclear. V lost 2 bases and J lost 5, with 4 bases in between. Looked up from germline, CDR1 is SGHTA and CDR2 is FQGNSA. The CDR3 runs to 12 residues. CDR3 DNA: TGTGCCAGCAGCTTAAACCACAATGAGCAGTTCTTC. It yields the protein CASSLNHNEQFF.

The rearrangement joins TRBV6-6 to TRBJ2-7; 9 positions agree with TRBD1. V was pared by 5 bases and J by 4 bases, with 9 bases of the junction left unmatched. The CDR3 has 15 residues. Germline values: CDR1 MNHNY, CDR2 SVGAGI (reference sequence). CDR3 region: CASSNYRGLEYEQYF. In nucleotides, the CDR3 is TGTGCCAGCAGTAATTACAGGGGGCTAGAATACGAGCAGTACTTC.

The chain combines TRBV2 with TRBJ2-5, with no clear D. This CDR3 spans 14 amino acids. Trimming pared 3 bases from V and 3 bases from J, leaving 11 bases between. Germline assignment: CDR1 SNHLY and CDR2 FYNNEI. Here the CDR3 DNA reads TGTGCCAGCAGTGAGCGGCAGCTCGAAGAGACCCAGTACTTC. Translating it yields CASSERQLEETQYF. Drawing the rest from reference TRBV2 and TRBJ2-5, the complete variable domain is EPEVTQTPSHQVTQMGQEVILRCVPISNHLYFYWYRQILGQKVEFLVSFYNNEISEKSEIFDDQFSVERPDGSNFTLKIRSTKLEDSAMYFCASSERQLEETQYFGPGTRLLVL.

The J gene is TRBJ2-1, the V gene TRBV27, with D hard to call. Trimming shortened V by 3 bases and J by 3 bases, and 9 bases separated the two germline ends. The CDR3 totals 14 residues. Per germline, CDR1 MNHEY and CDR2 SMNVEV (reference sequence). The CDR3 spells CASSFDLNYNEQFF. CDR3 coding DNA: TGTGCCAGCAGTTTCGATTTGAACTACAATGAGCAGTTCTTC.

The chain carries TRBV28 and TRBJ2-7; the D is unclear. Per germline, CDR1 MDHEN and CDR2 SYDVKM. With 2 bases removed from V and 2 bases from J, the gap between germline ends came to 10 bases. The CDR3 covers 14 residues. CDR3 loop: CASSLSQLTYEQYF. CDR3 sequence (DNA): TGTGCCAGCAGTTTAAGCCAGCTAACCTACGAGCAGTACTTC. The variable domain in full, completed from reference TRBV28 and TRBJ2-7, reads DVKVTQSSRYLVKRTGEKVFLECVQDMDHENMFWYRQDPGLGLRLIYFSYDVKMKEKGDIPEGYSVSREKKERFSLILESASTNQTSMYLCASSLSQLTYEQYFGPGTRLTVT.

V is TRBV6-1 and J is TRBJ2-7; D not resolved. CDR3 length: 12 amino acids. Germline V gene lookup returns CDR1 MNHNS and CDR2 SASEGT. The V gene lost 3 bases and the J gene lost 3 bases, with 6 bases spanning the gap. The CDR3 here is CASSDKDYEQYF. The CDR3 DNA is TGTGCCAGCAGTGATAAGGACTACGAGCAGTACTTC.